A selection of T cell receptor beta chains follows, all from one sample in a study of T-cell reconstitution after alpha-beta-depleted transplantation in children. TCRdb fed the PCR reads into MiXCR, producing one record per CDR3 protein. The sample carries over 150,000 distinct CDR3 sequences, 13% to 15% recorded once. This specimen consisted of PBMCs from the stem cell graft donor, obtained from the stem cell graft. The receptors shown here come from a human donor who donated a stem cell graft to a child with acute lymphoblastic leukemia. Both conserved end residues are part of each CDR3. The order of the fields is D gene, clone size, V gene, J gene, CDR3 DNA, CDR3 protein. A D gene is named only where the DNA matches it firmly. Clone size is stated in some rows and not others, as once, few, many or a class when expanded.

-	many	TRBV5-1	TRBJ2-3	TGCGCCAGCAGCTCGGACTGGGACCCAGATACGCAGTATTTT	CASSSDWDPDTQYF
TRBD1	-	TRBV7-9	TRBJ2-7	TGTGCCAGCAGCCTCACAGGGGCAAGATCCTACGAGCAGTACTTC	CASSLTGARSYEQYF
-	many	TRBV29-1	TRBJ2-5	TGCAGCGTTGACCCTAGCCAAGAGACCCAGTACTTC	CSVDPSQETQYF
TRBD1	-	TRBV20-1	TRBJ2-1	TGCTGTGCTATGAGGATCAGGGGGCCCTCTAGCCGGGAGCAGTTCTTC	CCAMRIRGPSSREQFF
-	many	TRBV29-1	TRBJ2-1	TGCAGCGTTACCGGGCCCAGGGGCCAAACTTCCAATGAGCAGTTCTTC	CSVTGPRGQTSNEQFF
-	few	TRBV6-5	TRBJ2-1	TGTGCCAGCAGTTACTCGGTCCCGGCTAGCGCGGGGCTCAATGAGCAGTTCTTC	CASSYSVPASAGLNEQFF
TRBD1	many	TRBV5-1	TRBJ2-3	TGCGCCAGCAGCTTGGGACAGGGGACCACAGATACGCAGTATTTT	CASSLGQGTTDTQYF
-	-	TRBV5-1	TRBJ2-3	TGCGCCAGCAGCTTGGATCCCACGGTGGATACGCAGTATTTT	CASSLDPTVDTQYF
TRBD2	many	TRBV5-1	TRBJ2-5	TGCGCCAGCAGCTTGGGAGCGGGGGCGCCGGAGACCCAGTACTTC	CASSLGAGAPETQYF
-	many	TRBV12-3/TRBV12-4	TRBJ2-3	TGTGCCAGCAGTTTTTTGGATACGCAGTATTTT	CASSFLDTQYF
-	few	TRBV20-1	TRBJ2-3	TGCAGTGCTAATCCGCGGGGGCGAGGCGCAGGGGGGGATACGCAGTATTTT	CSANPRGRGAGGDTQYF
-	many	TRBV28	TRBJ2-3	TGTGCCAGCAGTCCCAGGGGGGCAGATACGCAGTATTTT	CASSPRGADTQYF
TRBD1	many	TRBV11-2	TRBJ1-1	TGTGCCAGCAGCTTCGGACAGGCCCCCATGAACACTGAAGCTTTCTTT	CASSFGQAPMNTEAFF
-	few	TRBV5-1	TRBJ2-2	TGCGCCAGCAGCTGGACAGCGAACACCGGGGAGCTGTTTTTT	CASSWTANTGELFF
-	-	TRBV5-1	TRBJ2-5	TGCGCCAGCAGCTCGGGGCTAGGCTCTGAGACCCAGTACTTC	CASSSGLGSETQYF
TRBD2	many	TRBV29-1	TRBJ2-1	TGCAGCGCCCCCCCGAGCGGGAGGCGCAATGAGCAGTTCTTC	CSAPPSGRRNEQFF